Below are 24 T cell receptor beta chains sequenced from a single sample in a study of T cells in women clearing cervical HPV infection. Repertoires were generated with immunoSEQ multiplex PCR, while TCRdb's copy carries only in-frame clones and drops some. The sample table sets out 20,000 or so clones. The specimen was blood buffy coat. These receptors all stem from a woman between 18 and 70 years old with a cervical HPV16 infection that either progressed to CIN3+ or cleared (not recorded which).

In the case of this clone: The CDR3 end falls 3 residues outside the read, so it is completed with the germline J gene. The genes are TRBV19 and TRBJ2-5, with D possibly matching TRBD1 (5 bases). Germline lookup yields CDR1 LNHDA and CDR2 SQIVND (reference sequence). The CDR3 spans 14 residues. V was trimmed by 2 bases and J by 1 base, leaving 8 bases between them. The sequenced part of the CDR3 DNA is TGTGCCAGTAGTATATCACAGGCCCAAGAGACC. It encodes CASSISQAQET. From start to end, the CDR3 is CASSISQAQETQYF.

Concerning this clone itself: The read ends 3 residues early relative to the CDR3; the germline J gene fills the gap. The chain recombines TRBV5-5 with TRBJ1-1; 7 nucleotides match TRBD1. The CDR3 loop spans 15 amino acids. Trimming at V came to 4 bases and at J to 6 bases, leaving 12 bases not matched to a gene. Germline lookup yields CDR1 SGHKS and CDR2 YYEKEE (reference sequence). CDR3 protein: CASSPRQGLGAEAFF. CDR3 DNA (partial): TGTGCCAGCAGCCCCCGACAGGGATTGGGGGCTGAA.

As for this clone: The read finishes 3 residues shy of the CDR3 end, and the germline J gene is used to complete it. This CDR3 is also generated by other DNA sequences in the sample. The chain recombines TRBV7-9 with TRBJ1-1; the D gene is possibly TRBD1 (6 bases). CDR3 length: 14 amino acids. CDR1 and CDR2 from the germline V gene are SEHNR and FQNEAQ (reference sequence). The CDR3 bases that were read are TGTGCCAGCAGCCTCGGACAGATCCAAGAGACA. Residues: CASSLGQIQET. The full CDR3 protein reads CASSLGQIQETAFF. Full variable domain (rest looked up from reference TRBV7-9 and TRBJ1-1): DTGVSQNPRHKITKRGQNVTFRCDPISEHNRLYWYRQTLGQGPEFLTYFQNEAQLEKSRLLSDRFSAERPKGSFSTLEIQRTEQGDSAMYLCASSLGQIQETAFFGQGTRLTVV.

CDR3 in amino acids: CASSFGSGGLGELFF. The part of the CDR3 DNA that was read is TGCGCCAGCAGCTTCGGTAGCGGGGGCCTCGGGGAG. The genes are TRBV5-1 and TRBJ2-2, with 9 nucleotides matching TRBD2. The read ends 3 residues early relative to the CDR3; the germline J gene fills the gap. The CDR3 sequence is 15 residues long. V shed 2 bases, J shed 7 bases, and the junction held 6 bases outside the gene matches. Germline assignment: CDR1 SGHRS and CDR2 YFSETQ. The entire variable domain, with the rest obtained from reference TRBV5-1 and TRBJ2-2, is as follows: KAGVTQTPRYLIKTRGQQVTLSCSPISGHRSVSWYQQTPGQGLQFLFEYFSETQRNKGNFPGRFSGRQFSNSRSEMNVSTLELGDSALYLCASSFGSGGLGELFFGEGSRLTVL.

Worth noting for this clone: From the germline J gene comes the end of the CDR3, since the read stops 3 residues before it. This chain connects TRBV13 to TRBJ2-7, with 8 positions matching TRBD2. The CDR3 runs 16 residues. Losses at the gene ends were 2 bases for V and 1 base for J; bases not matched to a gene: 7. CDR1 is PRHDT and CDR2 is FYEKMQ in the germline V gene (reference sequence). The CDR3 here is CASSLLSGGESYEQYF. The sequenced part of the CDR3 DNA is TGTGCCAGCAGCTTATTGAGCGGGGGCGAGTCCTACGAG.

CDR3 in amino acids: CASSQVNREQYF. The covered CDR3 bases are TGCGCCAGCAGCCAAGTAAATCGCGAG. This chain joins TRBV4-1 and TRBJ2-7; D call uncertain. From the germline J gene comes the end of the CDR3, since the read stops 3 residues before it. The germline CDR1 and CDR2 sequences are MGHRA and YSYEKL. The CDR3 runs 12 residues. The ends were cut back, 1 base at V and 6 bases at J, with 7 bases in the middle.

A word on this clone: An end of the junction does not agree with germline; a read error may underlie this. The read falls 3 residues short of the CDR3 end, and the missing part is taken from the germline J gene. Other DNA sequences of this sample code for an identical CDR3. The chain has TRBV5-1 and TRBJ1-3; 7 bases are a match to TRBD1. CDR1 and CDR2 from the germline V gene are SGHRS and YFSETQ. The CDR3 has 16 amino acids. The DNA read from the CDR3 is TGCGCCAGCAGCGAAACGGGACAGAGCTCTGGAAACACG. Amino acids: CASSETGQSSGNT. The entire CDR3 sequence reads CASSETGQSSGNTIYF.

Worth noting for this clone: The CDR3 end lies 3 residues beyond the end of the read and is filled in from the germline J gene. V is TRBV19 and J is TRBJ2-7, with 13 bases matching TRBD2. The CDR3 has 15 amino acids. Per germline, CDR1 LNHDA and CDR2 SQIVND (reference sequence). After removal of 4 bases from V and 4 bases from J, the junction contained 4 bases not matched to a gene. CDR3 sequence: CASSTRTSGGYEQYF. CDR3 DNA, as far as it was read: TGTGCCAGTAGTACCAGGACTAGCGGGGGATACGAG.

Details on this clone: The CDR3 end is not reached by the read, which stops 3 residues before it; the germline J gene fills it in. This chain joins TRBV5-5 and TRBJ1-6; D possibly corresponds to TRBD1 (6 bases). V was pared by 5 bases and J by 7 bases, with 13 bases between. CDR3 length: 14 amino acids. Per germline, CDR1 SGHKS and CDR2 YYEKEE (reference sequence). The CDR3 bases that were read are TGTGCCAGCAGTCAGGGACATTCCAATTCACCC. It encodes CASSQGHSNSP. The CDR3, in full, reads CASSQGHSNSPLHF.

Notes on this clone: The read terminates 3 residues ahead of where the CDR3 ends, so the germline J gene completes it. V is TRBV19 and J is TRBJ2-5; possible D gene TRBD1, 6 bases. The V end lost 5 bases, the J end lost 6 bases, and 10 bases lay between the germline ends. CDR1 and CDR2 from the germline V gene are LNHDA and SQIVND (reference sequence). The CDR3 spans 12 residues. The CDR3 bases that were read are TGTGCCAGTAGTCCCAGGGGACAGACC. Protein: CASSPRGQT. The whole CDR3 protein reads CASSPRGQTQYF.

Details on this clone: The read halts 3 residues ahead of the CDR3 end, with the missing end drawn from the germline J gene. The chain employs TRBV28 and TRBJ1-1; D uncertain. CDR1 and CDR2 (germline): MDHEN, SYDVKM. The CDR3 has 13 residues. V gave up 11 bases and J gave up 0 bases, with 13 bases separating them. CDR3 protein: CACNRDMNTEAFF. The covered CDR3 bases are TGTGCCTGCAACCGAGACATGAACACTGAA.

On this clone itself: The observed sequence ends 3 residues before the CDR3 terminus, with the missing tail filled in from the germline J gene. The rearrangement joins TRBV7-6 to TRBJ2-3; perhaps TRBD2 as D (6 bases). The CDR3 totals 16 residues. Per the germline V gene, CDR1 is SGHVS and CDR2 is FNYEAQ. With 1 base removed from V and 0 bases from J, the gap between germline ends came to 11 bases. The DNA read from the CDR3 is TGTGCCAGCAGCTTAGTTAGTCTAGCGAGCACAGATACG. It specifies CASSLVSLASTDT. The CDR3 reads in full as CASSLVSLASTDTQYF. Full variable domain (remainder filled in from reference TRBV7-6 and TRBJ2-3): GAGVSQSPRYKVTKRGQDVALRCDPISGHVSLYWYRQALGQGPEFLTYFNYEAQQDKSGLPNDRFSAERPEGSISTLTIQRTEQRDSAMYRCASSLVSLASTDTQYFGPGTRLTVL.

Comments on this clone: The read stops 3 residues short of the end of the CDR3; the missing end is completed from the germline J gene. The chain employs TRBV19 and TRBJ1-4, with D hard to call. The V and J ends lost 3 bases and 4 bases respectively, with 15 bases between them. There are 16 residues in the CDR3. Germline V gene sequence: CDR1 LNHDA, CDR2 SQIVND (reference sequence). The CDR3 reads CASSIQWWQNNEKLFF. The sequenced CDR3 bases are TGTGCCAGTAGTATTCAGTGGTGGCAGAATAATGAAAAA.

As for this clone: The read stops 3 residues short of the end of the CDR3; the missing end is completed from the germline J gene. The chain recombines TRBV4-2 with TRBJ2-5, with D possibly TRBD2 on 6 matching bases. Trimming pared 6 bases from V and 4 bases from J, leaving 18 bases between. The CDR3 runs 15 residues. CDR1 and CDR2 (germline): LGHNA, YNFKEQ. The sequenced part of the CDR3 DNA is TGTGCCAGCAGTACCGTCGGGGGAAAGGGAGAGACC. Residues: CASSTVGGKGET. The entire CDR3 reads CASSTVGGKGETQYF.

In the case of this clone: Coverage ceases 3 residues before the CDR3 finishes, and the germline J gene fills in the end. The chain combines TRBV25-1 with TRBJ2-6; possible D gene TRBD1, 6 bases. The CDR3 spans 22 residues. Looked up from germline, CDR1 is MGHDK and CDR2 is SYGVNS. Between the trimmed V and J ends, which lost 0 bases and 2 bases, there was a span of 26 bases. The sequenced part of the CDR3 DNA is TGTGCCAGCAGTGAATACAGGCTGGTGGGGGACATTGTGGTTGCTGGGGCCAACGTC. This encodes CASSEYRLVGDIVVAGANV. In full, the CDR3 is CASSEYRLVGDIVVAGANVLTF.

About this clone: The read ends 3 residues shy of where the CDR3 ends; the end is completed using the germline J gene. The V and J genes are TRBV7-3 and TRBJ2-4, with a possible D match to TRBD1 (6 bases). Germline V gene sequence: CDR1 SGHTA, CDR2 FQGTGA. This CDR3 is 18 amino acids long. The CDR3 DNA, read in part, is TGTGCCAGCAGCTTAATGCCGGACAGTTCCTCTCCCGAAAATGGT. It codes for CASSLMPDSSSPENG. The entire CDR3 protein reads CASSLMPDSSSPENGQYF.

In the case of this clone: The read halts 3 residues ahead of the CDR3 end, with the missing end drawn from the germline J gene. The chain has TRBV19 and TRBJ2-1, with TRBD2 identical over 12 bases. Per the germline V gene, CDR1 is LNHDA and CDR2 is SQIVND (reference sequence). V trimming: 3 bases; J trimming: 1 base; junction bases outside the gene matches: 10. The CDR3 consists of 19 residues. The sequenced CDR3 bases are TGTGCCAGTAGTATCGGGGCGGGACTAGCGGGCTTATCCTACAATGAG. Amino acid sequence: CASSIGAGLAGLSYNE. The whole CDR3 protein is CASSIGAGLAGLSYNEQFF. The variable domain in full, completed from reference TRBV19 and TRBJ2-1, reads DGGITQSPKYLFRKEGQNVTLSCEQNLNHDAMYWYRQDPGQGLRLIYYSQIVNDFQKGDIAEGYSVSREKKESFPLTVTSAQKNPTAFYLCASSIGAGLAGLSYNEQFFGPGTRLTVL.

Concerning this clone itself: The read terminates 3 residues before the CDR3 end, so the remaining end is supplied by the germline J gene. J is TRBJ2-1 and V is TRBV7-2; D may be TRBD2 (6 bases). V was clipped by 5 bases and J by 1 base, with 12 bases between them. Per the germline V gene, CDR1 is SGHTA and CDR2 is FQGNSA. The CDR3 covers 15 residues. CDR3 DNA, as far as it was read: TGTGCCAGCAGCCCGGACGGGGGATCCTACAATGAG. Protein: CASSPDGGSYNE. The whole CDR3 region reads CASSPDGGSYNEQFF.

Comment on this clone: The read finishes 3 residues shy of the CDR3 end, and the germline J gene is used to complete it. The chain is built from TRBV6-1 and TRBJ2-4, with D tentatively TRBD2 (6 bases). The ends were cut back, 0 bases at V and 6 bases at J, with 6 bases in the middle. The CDR3 has 13 residues. CDR1 is MNHNS, CDR2 SASEGT, per germline. CDR3 bases read: TGTGCCAGCAGTGAAGCGGGGGGAAACATT. Amino acids: CASSEAGGNI. The entire CDR3 reads CASSEAGGNIQYF.

CDR3 residues: CASSYSMRQETQYF. The CDR3 DNA, read in part, is TGTGCCAGCAGTTATAGTATGCGCCAAGAGACC. This sequence joins TRBV2 and TRBJ2-5; D unclear. The read ends 3 residues early relative to the CDR3; the germline J gene fills the gap. The CDR3 covers 14 residues. The V end lost 5 bases, the J end lost 1 base, and 11 bases lay between the germline ends. The germline V gene encodes CDR1 SNHLY and CDR2 FYNNEI.

This clone is labeled medium-sized based on frequency. The CDR3 is cut off 3 residues early in the read; its end comes from the germline J gene. The genes are TRBV7-3 and TRBJ2-5; 8 nucleotides agree with TRBD2. The CDR3 runs 13 residues. The germline V gene has CDR1 SGHTA and CDR2 FQGTGA. With 5 bases clipped from V and 2 bases from J, the junction kept 1 base outside the gene matches. The CDR3 sequence is CASSTSGQETQYF. The sequenced CDR3 bases are TGTGCCAGCAGCACTAGCGGACAAGAGACC.

As for this clone: The read gets to within 3 residues of the CDR3 end, and the germline J gene fills in the rest. This chain joins TRBV30 and TRBJ1-2; D ambiguous. CDR3 length equals 14 residues. Germline V gene data show CDR1 as GTSNPN and CDR2 as SVGIG (reference sequence). The CDR3 reads CAWSYELAGVDYTF. The CDR3 bases that were read are TGTGCCTGGAGTTACGAACTAGCGGGAGTCGAC. The full variable domain, its missing parts supplied by reference TRBV30 and TRBJ1-2, is SQTIHQWPATLVQPVGSPLSLECTVEGTSNPNLYWYRQAAGRGLQLLFYSVGIGQISSEVPQNLSASRPQDRQFILSSKKLLLSDSGFYLCAWSYELAGVDYTFGSGTRLTVV.

Note on this clone: The read ends 3 residues early relative to the CDR3; the germline J gene fills the gap. This sequence joins TRBV5-1 and TRBJ1-4, with D unclear. V shed 5 bases and J shed 0 bases, with 5 bases lying between them. Germline CDR1 reads SGHRS; CDR2 reads YFSETQ. CDR3 length: 13 residues. CDR3 DNA, as far as it was read: TGCGCCAGCAGGTCAACAACTAATGAAAAA. Amino acids: CASRSTTNEK. The whole CDR3 protein is CASRSTTNEKLFF.

On this clone: The CDR3 end falls 3 residues outside the read, so it is completed with the germline J gene. The rearrangement uses TRBV5-1 and TRBJ2-7, with 7 bases aligning to TRBD1. Germline lookup yields CDR1 SGHRS and CDR2 YFSETQ. This CDR3 is built from 14 residues. V was clipped by 1 base and J by 1 base; unmatched bases: 2. The sequenced part of the CDR3 DNA is TGCGCCAGCAGCTTGACAGGGGTTTCCTACGAG. Translation: CASSLTGVSYE. The whole CDR3 sequence reads CASSLTGVSYEQYF.